This is a list of T cell receptor beta chains from one sample in a study of CD8+ T cells in alopecia areata. Sequenced by immunoSEQ multiplex PCR; TCRdb stores in-frame clones only, minus some. The data contain under 300,000 clones, around 64% of them singletons. The sequencing used CD4+ T cells sorted from blood, collected at week 52, from a patient treated with tofacitinib. The receptors shown here come from a human donor with alopecia areata. The CDR3 runs from the conserved cysteine through the conserved F or W. The D gene is left open where the match is weak. Clone size, where shown, is once, few, many, or a class for clones that have expanded.

TRBD1	-	TRBV6-5	TRBJ2-1	TGTGCCAGCAGTCACTTCGGGGACAGCCACAATGAGCAGTTCTTC	CASSHFGDSHNEQFF
-	-	TRBV11-1	TRBJ2-1	TGTGCCAGCAGCTTGGTCGGGGGTCCCCCCGGCAATGAGCAGTTCTTC	CASSLVGGPPGNEQFF
-	-	TRBV7-9	TRBJ2-3	TGTGCCAGCAGCTTATTCGGCTACACAGATACGCAGTATTTT	CASSLFGYTDTQYF
-	few	TRBV2	TRBJ2-7	TGTGCCACCTCGGACAGCATGGGGTCCTACGAGCAGTACTTC	CATSDSMGSYEQYF
TRBD1	-	TRBV25-1	TRBJ2-6	TGTGCCAGCAGTGAAGAGGGGGACAGGGTGGATGGGGCCAACGTCCTGACTTTC	CASSEEGDRVDGANVLTF
TRBD1	-	TRBV7-2	TRBJ1-6	TGTGCCAGCAGCTTACGAATACAGGGGTACGGGTACTATAATTCACCCCTCCACTTT	CASSLRIQGYGYYNSPLHF
-	-	TRBV4-2	TRBJ2-7	TGTGCCAGCAGCCAAAATTACTTGGACGAGCAGTACTTC	CASSQNYLDEQYF
-	-	TRBV6-5	TRBJ2-7	TGTGCCAGCAGTTACGATTTGGTCAAGGGAGAGCAGTACTTC	CASSYDLVKGEQYF
-	-	TRBV15	TRBJ1-2	TGTGCCACCAGCAGAGAAGGACAATTCGGTGGCTACACCTTC	CATSREGQFGGYTF
-	-	TRBV5-4	TRBJ1-3	TGTGCCAGTAGCAAGCAAGACTCTGGAAACACCATATATTTT	CASSKQDSGNTIYF
-	few	TRBV15	TRBJ2-1	TGTGCCACCAGCAGACCCCCCTCGGGGTACAATGAGCAGTTCTTC	CATSRPPSGYNEQFF
-	-	TRBV29-1	TRBJ1-4	TGCAGCGTTGCCTTCGGGGCTAATGAAAAACTGTTTTTT	CSVAFGANEKLFF
-	-	TRBV5-6	TRBJ2-7	TGTGCCAGCAGCTTGTTCTCGGGAGCCCACGAGCAGTACTTC	CASSLFSGAHEQYF
TRBD1	-	TRBV29-1	TRBJ2-1	TGCAGCGTCGCCCCGACAGGGACCTACAATGAGCAGTTCTTC	CSVAPTGTYNEQFF
-	-	TRBV5-1	TRBJ2-6	TGCGCCAGCAGCTTGGAGGGGGCCAACGTCCTGACTTTC	CASSLEGANVLTF
-	-	TRBV5-1	TRBJ2-1	TGCGCCAGCAGCTTACAGGGTATTTTGGTCAATGAGCAGTTCTTC	CASSLQGILVNEQFF
TRBD1	few	TRBV4-3	TRBJ2-5	TGCGCCAGCAGCCAAAGGGGCTTTGGACAGGGGGGAGAGACCCAGTACTTC	CASSQRGFGQGGETQYF
TRBD1	-	TRBV30	TRBJ1-6	TGTGCCTGGAGAGGGGACAGTTATTATAATTCACCCCTCCACTTT	CAWRGDSYYNSPLHF
-	-	TRBV2	TRBJ2-5	TGTGCCAGCGGCCGGGACACGAAAGAGACCCAGTACTTC	CASGRDTKETQYF
-	-	TRBV5-1	TRBJ2-1	TGCGCCAGCAGCCAGGGCAGGGCCTACAATGAGCAGTTCTTC	CASSQGRAYNEQFF
TRBD1	few	TRBV27	TRBJ1-4	TGTGCCAGCAGTTCAGCGGGACAGGGTGACGAAAAACTGTTTTTT	CASSSAGQGDEKLFF
TRBD1	-	TRBV5-1	TRBJ2-5	TGCGCCAGCAGCCCTGACAGGGTAGAGACCCAGTACTTC	CASSPDRVETQYF
-	-	TRBV30	TRBJ1-6	TGTGCCTGGACCCCGGGGGGGTCAGATAATTCACCCCTCCACTTT	CAWTPGGSDNSPLHF
TRBD2	-	TRBV5-4	TRBJ2-5	TGTGCCAGCAGCGCGAGCGGGGGGGCCGGGGGAGAGACCCAGTACTTC	CASSASGGAGGETQYF
-	-	TRBV2	TRBJ2-5	TGTGCCAGCAGTGGGACGGAAGAGACCCAGTACTTC	CASSGTEETQYF
-	-	TRBV27	TRBJ1-6	TGTGCCAGCAGTGTCGAGACAGCGTACAATTCACCCCTCCACTTT	CASSVETAYNSPLHF
TRBD2	-	TRBV29-1	TRBJ2-5	TGCAGCGCCTCAAGCGGGGGGCTTCAAGAGACCCAGTACTTC	CSASSGGLQETQYF